This T cell receptor beta chain was documented in a study of metastatic and nonmetastatic thyroid tumors. The wider study: A comparison of repertoires was made across blood and tumor or nodule tissue from malignant and benign thyroid patients. General study results and limits: Reported TCR beta diversity, measured in blood and tumor, was significantly higher for malignant thyroid tumors than for benign nodules.

This CDR3 contains 15 residues. V gave up 5 bases and J gave up 0 bases, with 10 bases separating them. Germline CDR1 reads MRHNA; CDR2 reads SNTAGT. In the original processing: A classifier for distant metastasis in papillary thyroid cancer was constructed using CDR3 differences observed across clinicopathological groups. TCRdb re-clonotyped the PCR reads via MiXCR. None of the V and J calls come from the authors' own analysis; TCRdb made them. The table includes approximately 15,000 clones, 33% detected once. Thyroid surgery was performed in patients who had received no treatment beforehand. This clone was detected a few times. Its target is unknown.

The sequenced sample was tumor tissue. The chain recombines TRBV6-4 with TRBJ2-2; D not certain. This receptor was obtained from a male donor with papillary thyroid cancer or a benign thyroid nodule (not recorded which). Some clones in this sample may be carry-over from other donors' samples. The CDR3: CASSSSGTNTGELFF. The CDR3 nucleotides read TGTGCCAGCAGTTCCTCAGGAACGAACACCGGGGAGCTGTTTTTT.